The sequence of this TCR beta chain was determined in a study of cytomegalovirus exposure and HLA in healthy donors. The study, taken as a whole, reports: In vitro, a few CMV-associated chains proved specific for CMV antigens. Investigators reported around 150 TCR beta chains as tied to cytomegalovirus. According to a subsequent analysis, TCR clusters identified in the first cohort showed a tendency to co-occur across the 120 or so validation repertoires. Rare TCR sequences dominated, though some public TCRs recurred in many donors.

Points on this clone: Its specificity is unknown. Other DNA sequences from this sample encode an identical CDR3 as well.

Sequencing was performed with immunoSEQ multiplex PCR; in TCRdb, only in-frame clones are kept and a portion is missing. The sample contains a few hundred thousand clones, about 90% of which appear only once. The V gene's germline CDR1 is SGHTA and CDR2 FQGNSA. The V gene lost 2 bases and the J gene lost 7 bases, with 9 bases spanning the gap. The CDR3 spans 13 residues. This clonotype was obtained from a woman aged 18-30 years in good health and CMV-seronegative. Material: PBMCs. The V call is TRBV7-2, the J call TRBJ1-5, with TRBD1 as a possible D gene (5 bases). The CDR3 sequence is CASSLRGGQPQHF. DNA of the CDR3: TGTGCCAGCAGCTTAAGGGGTGGCCAGCCCCAGCATTTT.